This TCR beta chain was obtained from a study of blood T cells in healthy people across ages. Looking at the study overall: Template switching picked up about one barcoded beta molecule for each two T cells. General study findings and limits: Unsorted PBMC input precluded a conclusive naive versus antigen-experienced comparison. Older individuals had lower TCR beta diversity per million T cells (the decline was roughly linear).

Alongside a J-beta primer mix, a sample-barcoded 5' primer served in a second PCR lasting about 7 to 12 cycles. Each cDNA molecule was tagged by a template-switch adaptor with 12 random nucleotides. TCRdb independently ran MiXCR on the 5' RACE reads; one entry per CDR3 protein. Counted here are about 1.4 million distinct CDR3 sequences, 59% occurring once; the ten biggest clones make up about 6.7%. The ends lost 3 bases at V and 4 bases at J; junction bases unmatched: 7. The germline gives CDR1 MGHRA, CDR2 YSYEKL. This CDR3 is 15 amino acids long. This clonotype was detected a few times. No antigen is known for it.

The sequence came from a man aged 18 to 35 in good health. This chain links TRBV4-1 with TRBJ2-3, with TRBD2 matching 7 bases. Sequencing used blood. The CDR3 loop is CASSQRWGGSDTQYF. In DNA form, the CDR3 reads TGCGCCAGCAGCCAGAGGTGGGGGGGTTCAGATACGCAGTATTTT.